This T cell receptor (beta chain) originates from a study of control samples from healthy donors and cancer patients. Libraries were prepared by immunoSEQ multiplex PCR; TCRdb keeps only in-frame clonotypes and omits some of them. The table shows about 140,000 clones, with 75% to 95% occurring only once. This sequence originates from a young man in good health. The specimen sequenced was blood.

This chain's CDR3 is CASSIEGERRRTGELFF. The CDR3 DNA reads as TGTGCCAGTAGTATAGAAGGCGAACGGAGGCGCACCGGGGAGCTGTTTTTT. The gene calls are TRBV19 and TRBJ2-2, with a possible D match to TRBD2 (5 bases). CDR3 length: 17 amino acids. Germline values: CDR1 LNHDA, CDR2 SQIVND (reference sequence). The ends were cut back, 0 bases at V and 4 bases at J, with 15 bases in the middle.